Here is one T cell receptor beta chain with its context. This entry is derived from a study of monozygotic twins with cystic fibrosis. From germline, CDR1 is MNHEY and CDR2 SVGAGI. This CDR3 is built from 15 residues. Trimming took 6 bases from V and 7 from J; bases not matched to a gene: 9. Only in-frame clones appear in the TCRdb table, and some are missing; sequencing was by immunoSEQ multiplex PCR. The sample carries 25,000 to 35,000 clones, about 82% recorded once. This chain uses TRBV6-5 with TRBJ2-1, with 10 bases aligning to TRBD2. Sequencing was done on a sample of blood. The receptor's source is a girl aged 2 to 10 with cystic fibrosis. CDR3: CASRISGRDQNEQFF. The CDR3, as DNA: TGTGCCAGCAGAATCAGCGGGAGGGACCAAAATGAGCAGTTCTTC.